The sequence of this T cell receptor (beta chain) was determined in a study of radiotherapy plus CTLA-4 blockade in lung cancer. CDR3 length: 20 amino acids. Germline-derived CDR1 and CDR2 are SGHVS and FQNEAQ. The V end was cut by 1 base, the J end by 2 bases, with 21 bases between. Libraries were prepared by immunoSEQ multiplex PCR; TCRdb keeps only in-frame clonotypes and omits some of them. Among 100,000 or so clones listed, approximately 83% were seen once. V gene TRBV7-8 combines with J gene TRBJ2-6; D is unclear. This TCR was sampled from a human donor with non-small cell lung cancer that progressed on radiotherapy plus ipilimumab. This specimen consisted of peripheral blood, obtained from a patient treated with radiotherapy plus ipilimumab. The CDR3 DNA is TGTGCCAGCAGCTTAGTTAGGGCCCCGGGTGTGAGCACTGGGGCCAACGTCCTGACTTTC. As protein: CASSLVRAPGVSTGANVLTF.